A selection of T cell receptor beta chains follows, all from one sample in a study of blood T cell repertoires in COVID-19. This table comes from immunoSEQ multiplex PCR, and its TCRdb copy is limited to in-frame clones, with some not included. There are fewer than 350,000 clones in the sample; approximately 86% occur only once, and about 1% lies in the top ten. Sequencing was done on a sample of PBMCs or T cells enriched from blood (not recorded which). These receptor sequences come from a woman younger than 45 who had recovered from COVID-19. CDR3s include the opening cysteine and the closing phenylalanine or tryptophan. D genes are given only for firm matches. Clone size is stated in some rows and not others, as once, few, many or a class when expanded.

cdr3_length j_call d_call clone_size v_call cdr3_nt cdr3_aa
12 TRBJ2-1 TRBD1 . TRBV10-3 TGTGCTACCCGGGACAGTTACAATGAGCAGTTCTTC CATRDSYNEQFF
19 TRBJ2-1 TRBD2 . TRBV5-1 TGCGCCAGCAGCTTGGCACGGACTAGCTTCGAAAGCTCCTACAATGAGCAGTTCTTC CASSLARTSFESSYNEQFF
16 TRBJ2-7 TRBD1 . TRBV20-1 TGCAGTGCTAGTTGGGACGGGACAGGGAGCTCCTACGAGCAGTACTTC CSASWDGTGSSYEQYF
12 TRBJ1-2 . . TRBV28 TGTGCCAGCAGTACCCAGGGCTATGGCTACACCTTC CASSTQGYGYTF
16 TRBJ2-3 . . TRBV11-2 TGTGCCAGCAGCTTAGATAATACGGGGGGCCCAGATACGCAGTATTTT CASSLDNTGGPDTQYF
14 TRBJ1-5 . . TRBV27 TGTGCCAGCAGTTTAACAGGGTCTGTTCAGCCCCAGCATTTT CASSLTGSVQPQHF
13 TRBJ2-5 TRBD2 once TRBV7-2 TGTGCCAGCAGCCGGGGGGGGCCCGAGACCCAGTACTTC CASSRGGPETQYF
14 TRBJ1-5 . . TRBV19 TGTGCCAGTAGGAATCAGGGGACCGGGCGGCCCCAGCATTTT CASRNQGTGRPQHF
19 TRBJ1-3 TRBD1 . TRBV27 TGTGCCAGCAGTTTAGTATCCCCTGTCACAGGGGGCGAGGGAAACACCATATATTTT CASSLVSPVTGGEGNTIYF
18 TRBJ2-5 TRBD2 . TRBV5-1 TGCGCCAGCAGCTTGGAATCACCTCTAGCGGGAGCTGGAGAGACCCAGTACTTC CASSLESPLAGAGETQYF
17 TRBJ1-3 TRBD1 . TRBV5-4 TGTGCCAGCAGCTCCCGAACGACAGGGTCATCTGGAAACACCATATATTTT CASSSRTTGSSGNTIYF
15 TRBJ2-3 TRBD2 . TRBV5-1 TGCGCCAGCAGCTTGCGGGGACTAGAGGCAGATACGCAGTATTTT CASSLRGLEADTQYF
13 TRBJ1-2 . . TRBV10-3 TGTGCCATCAGTGAGGGGCAGGCCTATGGCTACACCTTC CAISEGQAYGYTF
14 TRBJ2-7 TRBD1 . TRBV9 TGTGCCAGCAGCGCTGAGGACAGGGGGCTCGAGCAGTACTTC CASSAEDRGLEQYF
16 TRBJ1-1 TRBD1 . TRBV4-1 TGCGCCAGCAGCCTTAGCACTAGGACAGGGGTGTTTCAAGCTTTCTTT CASSLSTRTGVFQAFF
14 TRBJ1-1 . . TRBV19 TGTGCCAGTAACCGACATTCCATGAACACTGAAGCTTTCTTT CASNRHSMNTEAFF
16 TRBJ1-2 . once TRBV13 TGTGCCAGCAGCGGTCCCCTGGGAGGGGGTGACTATGGCTACACCTTC CASSGPLGGGDYGYTF
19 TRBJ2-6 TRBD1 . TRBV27 TGTGCCAGCAGTTTATGGGGGACAGGGGTGTTTCCTGGGGCCAACGTCCTGACTTTC CASSLWGTGVFPGANVLTF
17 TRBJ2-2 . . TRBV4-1 TGCGCCAGCAGCCAAGAAAAGCGACAGGCGAACACCGGGGAGCTGTTTTTT CASSQEKRQANTGELFF
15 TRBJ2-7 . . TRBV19 TGTGCCAGTAGTATCAATATTGGCAAGACCTACGAGCAGTACTTC CASSINIGKTYEQYF
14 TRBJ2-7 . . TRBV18 TGTGCCAGCTCCACCGGAGTGGGACACGTAGGCGGGTACTTC CASSTGVGHVGGYF
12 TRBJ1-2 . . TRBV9 TGTGCCAGCAGCTCCAGGGGCTGGGGCTACACCTTC CASSSRGWGYTF
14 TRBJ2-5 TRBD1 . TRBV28 TGTGCCAGCAGTTTCAGGGGGCGGAGAGAGACCCAGTACTTC CASSFRGRRETQYF
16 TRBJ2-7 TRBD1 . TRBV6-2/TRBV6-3 TGTGCCAGCAGTTACTCGACAGGGGGCAGAGCCTACGAGCAGTACTTC CASSYSTGGRAYEQYF
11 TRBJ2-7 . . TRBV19 TGTGCCAGTAGTAACTACTACGAGCAGTACTTC CASSNYYEQYF
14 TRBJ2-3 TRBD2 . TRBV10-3 TGTGCCATCGGGACGGGAGGGAGGACAGATACGCAGTATTTT CAIGTGGRTDTQYF
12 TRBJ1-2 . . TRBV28 TGTGCCAGCAGCCCGCCAGTCTATGGCTACACCTTC CASSPPVYGYTF
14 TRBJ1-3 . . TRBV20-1 TGCAGTGCTAGTTCGACAAACTCTGGAAACACCATATATTTT CSASSTNSGNTIYF
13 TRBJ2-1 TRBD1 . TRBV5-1 TGCGCCAGCAGGTATAACAGGGGGGATGAGCAGTTCTTC CASRYNRGDEQFF
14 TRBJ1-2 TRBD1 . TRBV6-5 TGTGCCAGTCTGCTTACCGGGACAGTCTATGGCTACACCTTC CASLLTGTVYGYTF
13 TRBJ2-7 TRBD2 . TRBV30 TGTGCCTGGAGAGGACTAGCGGGAGCCGGGCAGTACTTC CAWRGLAGAGQYF
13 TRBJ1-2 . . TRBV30 TGTGCCTGGAGTGTCCGGGGGTTCTATGGCTACACCTTC CAWSVRGFYGYTF
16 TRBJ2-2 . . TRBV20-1 TGCAGTGCTAGTCTTGCTCCAGGGGCGTCGACCGGGGAGCTGTTTTTT CSASLAPGASTGELFF
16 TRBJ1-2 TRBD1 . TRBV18 TGTGCCAGCTCACCAGGGACAGGGGTCGAATTGGATGGCTACACCTTC CASSPGTGVELDGYTF
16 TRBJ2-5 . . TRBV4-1 TGCGCCAGCAGCCAAGAGTGGTTGGGCAGGGAAGAGACCCAGTACTTC CASSQEWLGREETQYF
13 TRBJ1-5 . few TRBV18 TGTGCCAGCTCACCAGATAGTGAACAGCCCCAGCATTTT CASSPDSEQPQHF
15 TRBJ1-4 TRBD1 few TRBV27 TGTGCCAGCAGTCCGACGACAGGGGTAGGGGAAAAACTGTTTTTT CASSPTTGVGEKLFF
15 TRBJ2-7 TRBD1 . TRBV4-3 TGCGCCAGCAGCCCGGACAGGGCTCTAATCTACGAGCAGTACTTC CASSPDRALIYEQYF
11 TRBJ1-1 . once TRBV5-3 TGTGCCAGAAGCTTGGGGGGCGAAGCTTTCTTT CARSLGGEAFF
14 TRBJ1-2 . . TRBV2 TGTGCCAGCAGTGAAGTAGCAGGGACTTTTGGCTACACCTTC CASSEVAGTFGYTF
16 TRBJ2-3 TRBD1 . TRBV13 TGTGCCAGCAGCAAGGACAGGGGGCGCACCCCAGATACGCAGTATTTT CASSKDRGRTPDTQYF
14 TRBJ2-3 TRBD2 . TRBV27 TGTGCCAGCCAGGATGGGTCTAGCGGGGGTAGGGAGTATTTT CASQDGSSGGREYF
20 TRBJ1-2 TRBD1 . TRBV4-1 TGCGCCAGCAGCCAATTCAGCTCGCAGGGGGCGATCGGAGGCGACTATGGCTACACCTTC CASSQFSSQGAIGGDYGYTF
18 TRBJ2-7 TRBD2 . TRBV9 TGTGCCAGCAGCCCGGGGAGGACGAGCGGGAGGGCCTCGGGGGAGCAGTACTTC CASSPGRTSGRASGEQYF
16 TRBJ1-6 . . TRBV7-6 TGTGCCAGCAGCTTTGGCCCACGGACAGTTTCATCACCCCTCCACTTT CASSFGPRTVSSPLHF
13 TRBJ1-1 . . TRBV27 TGTGCCAGCAGTTTCGTCAGGAACACTGAAGCTTTCTTT CASSFVRNTEAFF
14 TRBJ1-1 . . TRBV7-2 TGTGCCAGCAGCTTAGTGAGGGTGGGCACTGAAGCTTTCTTT CASSLVRVGTEAFF
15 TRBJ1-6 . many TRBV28 TGTGCCAGCAGTTTGACGAGGTCCTATAATTCACCCCTCCACTTT CASSLTRSYNSPLHF
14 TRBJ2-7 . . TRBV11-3 TGTGCCAGCAGCCTCCGACGCGGTCACTACGAGCAGTACTTC CASSLRRGHYEQYF
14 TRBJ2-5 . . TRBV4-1 TGCGCCAGCAGCCAAGACAGGACAAGAGAGACCCAGTACTTC CASSQDRTRETQYF
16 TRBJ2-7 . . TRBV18 TGTGCCAGCTCACCTATAGTCGGCGGCAGCGCCTACGAGCAGTACTTC CASSPIVGGSAYEQYF
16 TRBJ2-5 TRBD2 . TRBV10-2 TGCGCCAGCAGTGATTTTGCGGGAGGGTACCAAGAGACCCAGTACTTC CASSDFAGGYQETQYF